This T cell receptor beta chain emerged from a study of blood T cell repertoires in COVID-19. Overall study: Samples of COVID-19 (acute and convalescent) were obtained from the United States, Italy and Spain. T cells, B-cell-depleted T cells, or PBMCs supplied cDNA or gDNA.

This clone was observed a single time. Authors' processing steps: The assay estimated nucleated cells by amplifying reference gene primers. This table comes from immunoSEQ multiplex PCR, and its TCRdb copy is limited to in-frame clones, with some not included. V, J and clone size were drawn from that table, and D and trimming were deduced from the DNA. The table has about 210,000 clones, about four fifths seen once. This CDR3 spans 16 amino acids. V lost 5 bases and J 8 bases, leaving 19 bases between the germline ends. Germline assignment: CDR1 LNHDA and CDR2 SQIVND (reference sequence). Sequenced sample: peripheral blood. This sequence was found in a middle-aged woman with active or convalescent COVID-19. The V and J genes are TRBV19 and TRBJ1-6, with D possibly being TRBD1 (5 bases). The CDR3 here is CASSRDHGGSDSPLHF. The CDR3 DNA reads as TGTGCCAGTAGTCGTGACCATGGGGGGTCGGATTCACCCCTCCACTTT.